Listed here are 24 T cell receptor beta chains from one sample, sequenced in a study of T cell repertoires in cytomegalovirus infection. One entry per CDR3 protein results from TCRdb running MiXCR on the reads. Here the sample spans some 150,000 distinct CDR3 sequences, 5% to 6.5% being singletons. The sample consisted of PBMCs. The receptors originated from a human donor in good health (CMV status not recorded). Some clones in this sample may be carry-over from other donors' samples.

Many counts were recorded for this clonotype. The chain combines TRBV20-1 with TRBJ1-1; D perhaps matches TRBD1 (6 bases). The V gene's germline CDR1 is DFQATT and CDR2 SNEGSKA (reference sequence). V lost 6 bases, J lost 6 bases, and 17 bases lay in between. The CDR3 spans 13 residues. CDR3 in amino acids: CSASRGRKAEAFF. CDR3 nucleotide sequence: TGCAGTGCCAGCCGGGGGCGCAAGGCTGAAGCTTTCTTT.

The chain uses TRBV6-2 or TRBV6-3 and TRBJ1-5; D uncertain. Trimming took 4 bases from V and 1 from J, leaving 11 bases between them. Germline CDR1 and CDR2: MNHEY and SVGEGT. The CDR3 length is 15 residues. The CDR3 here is CASSSPRRSNQPQHF. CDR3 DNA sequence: TGTGCCAGCAGTTCCCCTAGGAGAAGCAATCAGCCCCAGCATTTT.

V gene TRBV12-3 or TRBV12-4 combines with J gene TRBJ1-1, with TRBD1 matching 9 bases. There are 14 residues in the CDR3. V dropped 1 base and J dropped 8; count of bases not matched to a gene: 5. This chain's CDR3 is CASSLVMDRGEAFF. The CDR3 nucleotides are TGTGCCAGCAGTTTAGTAATGGACAGGGGAGAAGCTTTCTTT.

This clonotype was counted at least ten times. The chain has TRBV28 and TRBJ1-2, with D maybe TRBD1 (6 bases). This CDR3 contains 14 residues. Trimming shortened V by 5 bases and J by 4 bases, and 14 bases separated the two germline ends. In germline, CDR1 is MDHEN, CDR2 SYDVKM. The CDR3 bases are TGTGCCAGCAGTAAGGGGGGGGCGTTCTATGGCTACACCTTC. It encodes CASSKGGAFYGYTF.

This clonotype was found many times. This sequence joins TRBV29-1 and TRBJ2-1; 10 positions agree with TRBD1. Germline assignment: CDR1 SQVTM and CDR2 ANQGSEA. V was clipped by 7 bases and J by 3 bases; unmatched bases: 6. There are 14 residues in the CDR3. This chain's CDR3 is CSASGTGVYNEQFF. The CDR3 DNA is TGCAGCGCCTCCGGGACAGGGGTCTACAATGAGCAGTTCTTC.

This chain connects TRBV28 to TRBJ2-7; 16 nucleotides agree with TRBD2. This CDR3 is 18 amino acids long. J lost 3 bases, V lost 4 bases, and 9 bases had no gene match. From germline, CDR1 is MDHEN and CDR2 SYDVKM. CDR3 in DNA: TGTGCCAGCAGTTCTTTAGGGACTAGCGGGGGGGCATACTACGAGCAGTACTTC. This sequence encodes CASSSLGTSGGAYYEQYF.

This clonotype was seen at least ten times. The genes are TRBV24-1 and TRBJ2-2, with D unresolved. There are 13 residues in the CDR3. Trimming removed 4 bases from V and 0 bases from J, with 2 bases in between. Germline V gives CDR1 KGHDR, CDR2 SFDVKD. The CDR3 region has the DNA TGTGCCACCAGTGACCCGAACACCGGGGAGCTGTTTTTT. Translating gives CATSDPNTGELFF.

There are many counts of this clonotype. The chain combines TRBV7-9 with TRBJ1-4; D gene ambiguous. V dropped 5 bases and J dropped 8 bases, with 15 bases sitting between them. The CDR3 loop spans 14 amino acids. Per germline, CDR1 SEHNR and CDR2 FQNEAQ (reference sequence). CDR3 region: CASSRQTAREKLFF. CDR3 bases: TGTGCCAGCAGCCGCCAGACGGCCAGGGAAAAACTGTTTTTT.

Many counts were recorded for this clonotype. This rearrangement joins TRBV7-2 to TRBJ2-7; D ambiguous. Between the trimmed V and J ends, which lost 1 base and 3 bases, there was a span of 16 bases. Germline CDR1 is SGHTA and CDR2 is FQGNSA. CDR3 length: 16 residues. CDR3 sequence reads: CASSLGGRGAHYEQYF. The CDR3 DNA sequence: TGTGCCAGCAGCTTAGGAGGTCGCGGCGCGCACTACGAGCAGTACTTC.

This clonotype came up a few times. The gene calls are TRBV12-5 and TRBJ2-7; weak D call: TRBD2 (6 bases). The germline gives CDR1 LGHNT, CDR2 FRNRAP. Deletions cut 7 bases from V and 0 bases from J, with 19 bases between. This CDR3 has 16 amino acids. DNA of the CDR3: TGTGCTAGTGCACAACCCCCTCCGGGACTCTCCTACGAGCAGTACTTC. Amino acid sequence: CASAQPPPGLSYEQYF.

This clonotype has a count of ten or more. The CDR3 bases are TGCAGCGTTGGTGAGGGTCTTGATCAGCCCCAGCATTTT. It is translated as CSVGEGLDQPQHF. The chain carries TRBV29-1 and TRBJ1-5; D ambiguous. V lost 4 bases and J 5 bases, leaving 12 bases between the germline ends. Germline CDR1 and CDR2: SQVTM and ANQGSEA. The CDR3 loop spans 13 amino acids.

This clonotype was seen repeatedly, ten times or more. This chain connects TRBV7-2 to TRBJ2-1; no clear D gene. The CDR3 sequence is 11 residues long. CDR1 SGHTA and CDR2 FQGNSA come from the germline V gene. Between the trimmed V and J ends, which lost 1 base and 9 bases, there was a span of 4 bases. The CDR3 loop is CASSLEREQFF. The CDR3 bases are TGTGCCAGCAGCTTAGAACGTGAGCAGTTCTTC.

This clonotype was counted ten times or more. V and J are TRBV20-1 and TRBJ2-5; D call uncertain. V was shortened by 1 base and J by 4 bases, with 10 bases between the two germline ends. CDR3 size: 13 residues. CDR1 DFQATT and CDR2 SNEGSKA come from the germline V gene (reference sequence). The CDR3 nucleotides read TGCAGTGCTAGAGTCCCCGGCGGAGAGACCCAGTACTTC. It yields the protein CSARVPGGETQYF.

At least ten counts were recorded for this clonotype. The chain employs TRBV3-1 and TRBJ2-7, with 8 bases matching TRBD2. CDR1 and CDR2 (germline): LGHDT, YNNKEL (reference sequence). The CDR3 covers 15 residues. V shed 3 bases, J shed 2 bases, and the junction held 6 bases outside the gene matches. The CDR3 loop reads CASSHPAGATYEQYF. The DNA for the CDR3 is TGTGCCAGCAGCCACCCAGCGGGGGCCACCTACGAGCAGTACTTC.

Here the CDR3 reads CGWTGTSTDTQYF. The CDR3 DNA sequence: TGCGGTTGGACAGGGACTAGCACAGATACGCAGTATTTT. V and J are TRBV20-1 and TRBJ2-3; 8 nucleotides match TRBD1. The CDR3 length is 13 residues. From germline, CDR1 is DFQATT and CDR2 SNEGSKA (reference sequence).

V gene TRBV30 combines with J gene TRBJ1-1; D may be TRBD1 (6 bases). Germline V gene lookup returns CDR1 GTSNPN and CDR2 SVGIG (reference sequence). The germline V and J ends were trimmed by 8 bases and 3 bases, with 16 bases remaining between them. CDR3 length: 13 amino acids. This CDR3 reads CAADRRSDTEAFF. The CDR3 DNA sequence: TGTGCCGCAGACAGGCGATCCGACACTGAAGCTTTCTTT.

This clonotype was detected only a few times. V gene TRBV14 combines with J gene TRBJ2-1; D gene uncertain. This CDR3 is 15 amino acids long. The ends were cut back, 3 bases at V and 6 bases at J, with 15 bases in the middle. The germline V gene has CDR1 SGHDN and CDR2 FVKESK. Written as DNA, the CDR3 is TGTGCCAGCAGCCATAGACAAGGGCAGTTCAATGAGCAGTTCTTC. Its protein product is CASSHRQGQFNEQFF.

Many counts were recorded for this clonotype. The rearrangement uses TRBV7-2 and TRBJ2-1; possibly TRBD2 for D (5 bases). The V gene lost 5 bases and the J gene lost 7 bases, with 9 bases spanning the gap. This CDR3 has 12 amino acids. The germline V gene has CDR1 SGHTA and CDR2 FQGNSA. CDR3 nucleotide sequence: TGTGCCAGCAGCCACCCGGGGAATGAGCAGTTCTTC. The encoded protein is CASSHPGNEQFF.

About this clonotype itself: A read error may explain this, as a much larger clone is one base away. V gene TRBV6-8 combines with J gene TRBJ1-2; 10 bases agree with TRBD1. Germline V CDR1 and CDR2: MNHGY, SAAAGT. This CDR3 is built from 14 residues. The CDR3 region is CAGSKRQGARGYTF. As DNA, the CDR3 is TGTGCCGGCAGTAAAAGACAGGGGGCGCGGGGCTACACCTTC.

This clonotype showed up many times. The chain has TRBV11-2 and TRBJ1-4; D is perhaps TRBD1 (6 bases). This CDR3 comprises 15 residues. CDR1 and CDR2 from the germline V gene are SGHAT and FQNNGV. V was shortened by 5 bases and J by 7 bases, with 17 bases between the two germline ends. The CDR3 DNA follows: TGTGCCAGCAGCCCGGGGACACCTATGGGTGAAAAACTGTTTTTT. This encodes CASSPGTPMGEKLFF.

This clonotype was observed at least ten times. In DNA, the CDR3 is TGTGCCAGCAGCTTAGTAGTCGGGATTCGCACTGAAGCTTTCTTT. Encoded protein: CASSLVVGIRTEAFF. This chain links TRBV7-8 with TRBJ1-1; the D is unclear. CDR3 length: 15 amino acids. Trimming took 1 base from V and 4 from J, leaving 13 bases between them. In germline, CDR1 is SGHVS, CDR2 FQNEAQ.

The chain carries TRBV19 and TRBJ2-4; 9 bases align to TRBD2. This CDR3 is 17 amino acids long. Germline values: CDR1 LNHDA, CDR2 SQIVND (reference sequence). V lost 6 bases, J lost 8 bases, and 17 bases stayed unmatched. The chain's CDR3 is CASSTDPPGRGRDIQYF. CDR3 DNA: TGTGCCAGTAGCACCGACCCTCCGGGACGCGGGAGGGACATTCAGTACTTC.

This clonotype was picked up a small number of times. The CDR3 sequence: CSAGRTSGVDTQYF. In nucleotides, the CDR3 is TGCAGTGCCGGACGGACTAGCGGGGTCGATACGCAGTATTTT. This rearrangement joins TRBV20-1 to TRBJ2-3; 12 nucleotides line up with TRBD2. The CDR3 length is 14 residues. V gave up 6 bases and J gave up 6 bases; unmatched junction bases: 7. Germline V gives CDR1 DFQATT, CDR2 SNEGSKA (reference sequence).

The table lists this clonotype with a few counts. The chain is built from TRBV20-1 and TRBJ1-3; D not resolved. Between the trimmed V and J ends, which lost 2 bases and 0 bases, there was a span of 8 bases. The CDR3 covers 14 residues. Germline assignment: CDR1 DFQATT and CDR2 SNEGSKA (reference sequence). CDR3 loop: CSARMGGSGNTIYF. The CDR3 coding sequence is TGCAGTGCTAGAATGGGCGGCTCTGGAAACACCATATATTTT.